A single sample is the source of the 27 T cell receptor beta chains below, sequenced in a study of T cell clones after liver transplantation. Some clones are missing from TCRdb's copy, which holds only in-frame ones; the method was immunoSEQ multiplex PCR. The table has around 51,000 clones, 86% seen once. This specimen was CD8+ T cells from blood, taken 12 months after liver transplant. Receptor source: a human patient who received a liver transplant. Some of the T cells might come from the graft donor.

The chain links TRBV5-1 to TRBJ1-1; D not certain. The CDR3 spans 15 residues. Germline lookup yields CDR1 SGHRS and CDR2 YFSETQ. V gave up 0 bases and J gave up 6 bases, with 15 bases separating them. The CDR3, as DNA: TGCGCCAGCAGCTTGGGAACGAGGGATCGTGCTGAAGCTTTCTTT. This gives the protein CASSLGTRDRAEAFF.

Regarding this clone: Other DNA variants within this sample encode the same CDR3. The chain is built from TRBV5-1 and TRBJ2-3, with TRBD2 as a possible D gene (5 bases). Germline V gene data show CDR1 as SGHRS and CDR2 as YFSETQ. Trimming removed 0 bases from V and 0 bases from J, with 8 bases in between. The CDR3 sequence is 15 residues long. The CDR3 DNA reads TGCGCCAGCAGCTTGGGGCTAGCTAGCACAGATACGCAGTATTTT. Translating gives CASSLGLASTDTQYF.

The chain employs TRBV4-2 and TRBJ2-1; D is uncertain. Germline CDR1 LGHNA, CDR2 YNFKEQ. This CDR3 is 11 amino acids long. V dropped 4 bases and J dropped 7 bases, with 5 bases sitting between them. CDR3 protein: CASSLLNEQFF. For the CDR3, the DNA is TGTGCCAGCAGCCTCCTGAATGAGCAGTTCTTC.

The chain is built from TRBV14 and TRBJ2-5; no clear D. This CDR3 has 14 amino acids. Germline assignment: CDR1 SGHDN and CDR2 FVKESK. Deletions cut 1 base from V and 0 bases from J, with 6 bases between. The CDR3 nucleotides are TGTGCCAGCAGCCAAGTCCCTAACCAAGAGACCCAGTACTTC. Translated: CASSQVPNQETQYF. Full variable domain (outside the CDR3, taken from reference TRBV14 and TRBJ2-5): EAGVTQFPSHSVIEKGQTVTLRCDPISGHDNLYWYRRVMGKEIKFLLHFVKESKQDESGMPNNRFLAERTGGTYSTLKVQPAELEDSGVYFCASSQVPNQETQYFGPGTRLLVL.

There are many counts of this clone. The chain joins TRBV7-9 to TRBJ2-1; 11 positions match TRBD2. V shed 7 bases, J shed 8 bases, and the junction held 7 bases outside the gene matches. There are 14 residues in the CDR3. The germline CDR1 and CDR2 sequences are SEHNR and FQNEAQ (reference sequence). The CDR3 region has the DNA TGTGCCAGCACCGATACGGGACTAGCGGATGAGCAGTTCTTC. Amino acid sequence: CASTDTGLADEQFF.

This clone was counted many times. The chain carries TRBV11-2 and TRBJ2-1, with 7 bases aligning to TRBD1. The CDR3 length is 15 residues. The V segment lost 5 bases and the J segment 7 bases; nucleotides outside the gene matches: 11. CDR1 is SGHAT and CDR2 is FQNNGV in the germline V gene. The DNA of the CDR3 is TGTGCCAGCAGCGGTTATGAGGGGGCGCAGAATGAGCAGTTCTTC. It specifies CASSGYEGAQNEQFF. Together with reference TRBV11-2 and TRBJ2-1, the CDR3 gives the full variable domain: EAGVAQSPRYKIIEKRQSVAFWCNPISGHATLYWYQQILGQGPKLLIQFQNNGVVDDSQLPKDRFSAERLKGVDSTLKIQPAKLEDSAVYLCASSGYEGAQNEQFFGPGTRLTVL.

The gene calls are TRBV27 and TRBJ1-5; no firm D call. Germline values: CDR1 MNHEY, CDR2 SMNVEV (reference sequence). The CDR3 spans 15 residues. The ends were cut back, 6 bases at V and 0 bases at J, with 12 bases in the middle. The CDR3 reads CASSSDFNSNQPQHF. The CDR3 coding sequence is TGTGCCAGCAGCTCTGACTTCAATAGCAATCAGCCCCAGCATTTT.

The rearrangement joins TRBV19 to TRBJ1-5; D might be TRBD1 (6 bases). V was cut by 2 bases and J by 6 bases, with 20 bases left in between. The CDR3 length is 17 residues. Germline V CDR1 and CDR2: LNHDA, SQIVND (reference sequence). CDR3 region: CASSIKKGMGASQPQHF. CDR3 coding DNA: TGTGCCAGTAGTATAAAGAAGGGGATGGGGGCTAGTCAGCCCCAGCATTTT.

The chain carries TRBV13 and TRBJ2-3; D is undetermined. This CDR3 spans 13 amino acids. The germline CDR1 and CDR2 sequences are PRHDT and FYEKMQ (reference sequence). Trimming left V 3 bases short and J 0 bases short, with 4 bases between. CDR3 sequence: CASSFESTDTQYF. The CDR3 DNA sequence: TGTGCCAGCAGCTTCGAAAGCACAGATACGCAGTATTTT.

The chain recombines TRBV23-1 with TRBJ2-1, with D perhaps TRBD1 (5 bases). TRBV23-1 is an ORF, with its function uncertain. CDR3 size: 15 residues. With 4 bases removed from V and 3 bases from J, the gap between germline ends came to 13 bases. The CDR3 bases are TGCGCCAGCAGTCGGATCAGGGAAGACTACAATGAGCAGTTCTTC. As protein: CASSRIREDYNEQFF.

This clone ranks as medium-sized. This chain uses TRBV27 with TRBJ2-7; no clear D gene. The CDR3 is 11 residues long. The V gene lost 1 base and the J gene lost 5 bases, with 3 bases spanning the gap. Per the germline V gene, CDR1 is MNHEY and CDR2 is SMNVEV (reference sequence). The CDR3 here is CASSLLHEQYF. CDR3 DNA: TGTGCCAGCAGTTTATTGCACGAGCAGTACTTC.

This chain links TRBV28 with TRBJ2-7, with D possibly matching TRBD1 (6 bases). Germline V lookup: CDR1 MDHEN, CDR2 SYDVKM. This CDR3 contains 12 residues. The V end was cut by 6 bases, the J end by 2 bases, with 8 bases between. The CDR3 nucleotides read TGTGCCAGCAGAGCAGGGGCCTACGAGCAGTACTTC. This translates into CASRAGAYEQYF. Supplemented by reference TRBV28 and TRBJ2-7, the full variable domain reads DVKVTQSSRYLVKRTGEKVFLECVQDMDHENMFWYRQDPGLGLRLIYFSYDVKMKEKGDIPEGYSVSREKKERFSLILESASTNQTSMYLCASRAGAYEQYFGPGTRLTVT.

This rearrangement joins TRBV7-9 to TRBJ2-2; D unresolved. CDR1 SEHNR and CDR2 FQNEAQ come from the germline V gene (reference sequence). V lost 2 bases, J lost 7 bases, and 5 bases lay in between. There are 12 residues in the CDR3. In DNA form, the CDR3 reads TGTGCCAGCAGCTTAATGGGCGGGGAGCTGTTTTTT. Protein: CASSLMGGELFF. Filled out from reference TRBV7-9 and TRBJ2-2, the complete variable domain reads DTGVSQNPRHKITKRGQNVTFRCDPISEHNRLYWYRQTLGQGPEFLTYFQNEAQLEKSRLLSDRFSAERPKGSFSTLEIQRTEQGDSAMYLCASSLMGGELFFGEGSRLTVL.

This chain links TRBV5-4 with TRBJ1-2, with no clear D. V shed 0 bases and J shed 4 bases, with 16 bases lying between them. Germline CDR1 SGHNT, CDR2 YYREEE (reference sequence). The CDR3 runs 16 residues. This chain's CDR3 is CASSLVILTDLYGYTF. The CDR3 DNA is TGTGCCAGCAGCTTGGTTATACTGACTGACCTCTATGGCTACACCTTC.

The chain uses TRBV5-6 and TRBJ1-3; weak D call: TRBD1 (5 bases). The CDR3 is 15 residues long. Germline CDR1 SGHDT, CDR2 YYEEEE. V was trimmed by 5 bases and J by 0 bases, leaving 12 bases between them. The CDR3 sequence: CASRTFGASGNTIYF. CDR3 DNA sequence: TGTGCCAGCAGGACCTTCGGGGCCTCTGGAAACACCATATATTTT. The variable domain in full, with the rest retrieved from reference TRBV5-6 and TRBJ1-3, is DAGVTQSPTHLIKTRGQQVTLRCSPKSGHDTVSWYQQALGQGPQFIFQYYEEEERQRGNFPDRFSGHQFPNYSSELNVNALLLGDSALYLCASRTFGASGNTIYFGEGSWLTVV.

In its sample, this clone was seen once. The chain is built from TRBV4-1 and TRBJ1-2; 9 bases are a match to TRBD1. CDR1 MGHRA and CDR2 YSYEKL come from the germline V gene. V lost 4 bases, J lost 8 bases, and 11 bases stayed unmatched. The CDR3 spans 15 residues. CDR3 residues: CASSPLLTGGGGYTF. As DNA, the CDR3 is TGCGCCAGCAGCCCCCTCCTCACAGGGGGCGGCGGCTACACCTTC.

This chain uses TRBV28 with TRBJ2-7; unclear D gene. The CDR3 length is 15 residues. V lost 5 bases and J lost 5, with 19 bases in between. Per the germline V gene, CDR1 is MDHEN and CDR2 is SYDVKM. The CDR3 DNA follows: TGTGCCAGCAGTCCACCCGACTCCTTAAGCCACGAGCAGTACTTC. This codes for CASSPPDSLSHEQYF.

This sequence joins TRBV28 and TRBJ2-7; 13 positions agree with TRBD2. The length of the CDR3 is 15 residues. J lost 7 bases, V lost 2 bases, and 5 bases had no gene match. Germline V CDR1 and CDR2: MDHEN, SYDVKM. CDR3 coding DNA: TGTGCCAGCAGTTTAACTAGCGGGAGGGCCGGGGAGCAGTACTTC. It is translated as CASSLTSGRAGEQYF.

V and J are TRBV27 and TRBJ1-5, with D possibly matching TRBD1 (6 bases). Germline V gene sequence: CDR1 MNHEY, CDR2 SMNVEV (reference sequence). The CDR3 sequence is 14 residues long. Trimming pared 4 bases from V and 3 bases from J, leaving 10 bases between. This CDR3 reads CASSYRASNQPQHF. The DNA for the CDR3 is TGTGCCAGCAGTTACAGGGCGTCCAATCAGCCCCAGCATTTT.

The CDR3 DNA reads as TGTGCCAGCAGCGTAGGATGGGGGGGCAACACTGAAGCTTTCTTT. It codes for CASSVGWGGNTEAFF. The chain employs TRBV9 and TRBJ1-1, with D perhaps matching TRBD1 (6 bases). Trimming removed 0 bases at V and 2 bases at J, with 11 bases between. Germline CDR1 reads SGDLS; CDR2 reads YYNGEE. The CDR3 length is 15 residues.

The rearrangement uses TRBV5-8 and TRBJ2-1; D remains ambiguous. V gave up 3 bases and J gave up 0 bases, with 10 bases separating them. This CDR3 has 15 amino acids. In germline, CDR1 is SGHTS, CDR2 YDEGEE. The CDR3 loop reads CASSSGVSSYNEQFF. The CDR3, as DNA: TGTGCCAGCAGCTCTGGCGTGAGCTCCTACAATGAGCAGTTCTTC.

V and J are TRBV6-5 and TRBJ1-1; TRBD1 is a possible D gene (5 bases). Per germline, CDR1 MNHEY and CDR2 SVGAGI. The CDR3 totals 13 residues. The V end was cut by 2 bases, the J end by 4 bases, with 8 bases between. In nucleotides, the CDR3 is TGTGCCAGCAGTTACAGGGACGGCACTGAAGCTTTCTTT. It encodes CASSYRDGTEAFF.

The chain combines TRBV7-9 with TRBJ2-1; possibly TRBD2 for D (7 bases). From germline, CDR1 is SEHNR and CDR2 FQNEAQ (reference sequence). CDR3 size: 16 residues. Trimming took off 5 bases at V and 4 bases at J, with 18 bases between the two ends. CDR3 DNA sequence: TGTGCCAGCAGCCAGCAACGCGGGGGCTATTACAATGAGCAGTTCTTC. Translated: CASSQQRGGYYNEQFF.

The rearrangement links TRBV11-2 to TRBJ2-2; 7 positions match TRBD2. The CDR3 consists of 14 residues. Germline trimming cut 2 bases from V and 4 bases from J; bases unmatched to any gene: 1. Per germline, CDR1 SGHAT and CDR2 FQNNGV. The CDR3 sequence: CASSLQRGTGELFF. The CDR3 coding sequence is TGTGCCAGCAGCTTACAGCGGGGCACCGGGGAGCTGTTTTTT.

The rearrangement links TRBV15 to TRBJ2-1; TRBD2 might be the D (6 bases). The CDR3 has 11 residues. Trimming took off 7 bases at V and 8 bases at J, with 9 bases between the two ends. In germline, CDR1 is LNHNV, CDR2 YYDKDF (reference sequence). The CDR3 bases are TGTGCCACCAACGGCGGGGATGAGCAGTTCTTC. Amino acid sequence: CATNGGDEQFF.

The CDR3 region has the DNA TGTGCCAGCAGCCCCGCCCATCTTTCCTTTTTGCACAATGAGCAGTTCTTC. It codes for CASSPAHLSFLHNEQFF. The chain employs TRBV11-2 and TRBJ2-1; D gene uncertain. The CDR3 is 17 residues long. Trimming took off 5 bases at V and 5 bases at J, with 22 bases between the two ends. Germline V gives CDR1 SGHAT, CDR2 FQNNGV.

This clone appeared a few times. This rearrangement joins TRBV6-1 to TRBJ1-5; maybe TRBD1 (5 bases). The CDR3 covers 15 residues. The ends were cut back, 4 bases at V and 4 bases at J, with 14 bases in the middle. Germline CDR1 MNHNS, CDR2 SASEGT. CDR3 sequence (DNA): TGTGCCAGCAGTGGAAGGGGCTTCGTTAATCAGCCCCAGCATTTT. As protein: CASSGRGFVNQPQHF.